This TCR beta chain was recovered during a study of blood T cell repertoires in COVID-19. Authors' data handling: Reference gene primer amplification yielded estimated nucleated cell counts. TCRdb's table, derived via immunoSEQ multiplex PCR, lists solely in-frame clones and lacks some. V and J calls and clone size are those listed in that table; D and trimming were worked out from the DNA. The data hold some 90,000 clones, with roughly nine tenths observed a single time. V lost 6 bases and J 0 bases, leaving 15 bases between the germline ends. Germline assignment: CDR1 MNHEY and CDR2 SMNVEV (reference sequence). The CDR3 runs 16 residues.

The chain has TRBV27 and TRBJ2-4, with D unclear. Input material: peripheral blood. The sequence derives from a woman at least 80 years old with active COVID-19. In DNA form, the CDR3 reads TGTGCCAGCAGCCCGGCCCTAGGATTAGCCAAAAACATTCAGTACTTC. As protein: CASSPALGLAKNIQYF.